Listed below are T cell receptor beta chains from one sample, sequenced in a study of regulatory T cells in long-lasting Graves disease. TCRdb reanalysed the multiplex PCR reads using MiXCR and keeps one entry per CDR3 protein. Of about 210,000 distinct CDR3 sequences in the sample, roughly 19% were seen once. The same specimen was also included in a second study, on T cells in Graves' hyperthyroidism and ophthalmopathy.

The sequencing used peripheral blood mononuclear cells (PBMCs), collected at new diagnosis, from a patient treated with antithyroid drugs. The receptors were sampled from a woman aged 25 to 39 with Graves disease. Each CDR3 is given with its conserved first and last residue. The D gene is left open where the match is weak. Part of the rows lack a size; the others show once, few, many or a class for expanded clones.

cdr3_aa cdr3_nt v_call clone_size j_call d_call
CASSLYGQATDTQYF TGTGCCAGCAGCCTTTACGGACAGGCCACAGATACGCAGTATTTT TRBV3-1 - TRBJ2-3 TRBD1
CASSFAGGPYEQYF TGTGCCAGCAGTTTTGCGGGAGGGCCCTACGAGCAGTACTTC TRBV28 - TRBJ2-7 TRBD2
CSARDSKGQGSGGYTF TGCAGTGCTAGAGATTCGAAGGGACAGGGATCGGGCGGCTACACCTTC TRBV20-1 many TRBJ1-2 TRBD1
CASSQEGVLGGYTF TGTGCCAGCAGCCAGGAAGGGGTTTTGGGTGGCTACACCTTC TRBV3-1 many TRBJ1-2 -
CASSPQYSNQPQHF TGTGCCAGTAGCCCTCAGTATAGCAATCAGCCCCAGCATTTT TRBV19 - TRBJ1-5 -
CASSLYGGPGQGSYEQYF TGCGCCAGCAGCTTGTATGGGGGCCCGGGACAGGGGAGCTACGAGCAGTACTTC TRBV5-1 many TRBJ2-7 TRBD1
CASRGLAGFLYEQYF TGTGCCAGCAGGGGACTAGCGGGATTTTTGTACGAGCAGTACTTC TRBV2 - TRBJ2-7 TRBD2
CAWSPQGYTEAFF TGTGCCTGGAGTCCACAGGGGTACACTGAAGCTTTCTTT TRBV30 few TRBJ1-1 TRBD1
CASSRGANYGYTF TGTGCCAGCAGTAGGGGAGCTAACTATGGCTACACCTTC TRBV12-3/TRBV12-4 many TRBJ1-2 -
CASSYAGTGSGTEAFF TGTGCCAGCAGTTACGCGGGGACAGGGAGCGGCACTGAAGCTTTCTTT TRBV6-5 many TRBJ1-1 TRBD1
CASSYRVSGGYYTEAFF TGTGCCAGCAGTTACAGGGTGTCAGGGGGGTATTACACTGAAGCTTTCTTT TRBV6-5 - TRBJ1-1 TRBD1
CSVVGQGFDYGYTF TGCAGCGTTGTGGGACAGGGGTTCGACTATGGCTACACCTTC TRBV29-1 - TRBJ1-2 TRBD1
CASSRRGGGPRDTQYF TGTGCCAGCAGCCGCCGCGGGGGAGGACCTAGGGATACGCAGTATTTT TRBV28 many TRBJ2-3 TRBD2
CAISGGDRGYEQYF TGTGCCATCAGTGGTGGGGACAGGGGGTACGAGCAGTACTTC TRBV10-3 many TRBJ2-7 TRBD1
CASSIGDSSNYGYTF TGTGCCAGTAGTATAGGGGACAGCTCCAACTATGGCTACACCTTC TRBV19 many TRBJ1-2 TRBD1
CSARDSSKETQYF TGCAGTGCTCGGGACAGCAGTAAAGAGACCCAGTACTTC TRBV20-1 many TRBJ2-5 TRBD1
CSARDRQGGRGNEQFF TGCAGTGCTAGAGATCGTCAGGGCGGGAGAGGGAATGAGCAGTTCTTC TRBV20-1 many TRBJ2-1 TRBD2
CASSFGSRSEQYF TGTGCCAGCAGTTTCGGGTCGAGGTCCGAGCAGTACTTC TRBV27 many TRBJ2-7 -
CASSLLGPANTEAFF TGTGCCAGCAGTTTATTGGGGCCCGCGAACACTGAAGCTTTCTTT TRBV6-5 - TRBJ1-1 -
CASITTGGYTF TGTGCCAGCATCACAACGGGAGGCTACACCTTC TRBV12-3/TRBV12-4 many TRBJ1-2 -
CASSLRDSEGLGYTF TGTGCCAGCAGTTTGAGGGACAGCGAAGGCCTCGGCTACACCTTC TRBV28 - TRBJ1-2 TRBD1
CASNFRGGNTEAFF TGTGCCAGCAATTTCAGGGGAGGAAACACTGAAGCTTTCTTT TRBV2 many TRBJ1-1 -
CSARDLRRNQPQHF TGCAGTGCTAGAGACCTAAGACGGAATCAGCCCCAGCATTTT TRBV20-1 many TRBJ1-5 -
CASSSIGKFPGANVLTF TGTGCCAGCAGTAGTATAGGGAAATTTCCTGGGGCCAACGTCCTGACTTTC TRBV6-2/TRBV6-3 - TRBJ2-6 -
CAISARGTDTQYF TGTGCCATCAGTGCCCGGGGCACAGATACGCAGTATTTT TRBV10-3 few TRBJ2-3 -
CASTLRHGDGYTF TGTGCCAGCACCCTACGACACGGGGATGGCTACACCTTC TRBV7-9 few TRBJ1-2 -
CASSAGAAPGTEAFF TGTGCCAGCAGCGCAGGGGCCGCACCGGGCACTGAAGCTTTCTTT TRBV9 many TRBJ1-1 -
CASSDLGQTIEQYF TGTGCCAGCAGTGATTTGGGACAGACCATCGAGCAGTACTTC TRBV2 - TRBJ2-7 TRBD1
CSAHYQGQGSNQPQHF TGCAGTGCACACTATCAGGGACAGGGTAGCAATCAGCCCCAGCATTTT TRBV20-1 few TRBJ1-5 TRBD1
CATSRDRGDHQPQHF TGTGCCACCAGCAGAGATCGGGGAGATCATCAGCCCCAGCATTTT TRBV15 many TRBJ1-5 -
CASSPGRMNTEAFF TGTGCCAGCAGCCCGGGACGTATGAACACTGAAGCTTTCTTT TRBV5-4 few TRBJ1-1 -
CASSIESGRPFYGYTF TGTGCCAGTAGTATAGAGTCCGGCAGACCCTTCTATGGCTACACCTTC TRBV19 many TRBJ1-2 -
CASSYELQGARGELFF TGTGCCAGCAGTTACGAACTACAAGGTGCAAGGGGGGAGCTGTTTTTT TRBV6-2/TRBV6-3 many TRBJ2-2 -
CASSPSTSTTTAQHF TGTGCCAGCAGTCCATCCACAAGTACAACGACAGCCCAGCATTTT TRBV28 - TRBJ1-5 -
CASSISIRGETQYF TGTGCCAGTAGTATCTCCATCAGGGGAGAGACCCAGTACTTC TRBV19 many TRBJ2-5 -
CAWSKAVTQYF TGTGCCTGGAGTAAAGCGGTCACGCAGTATTTT TRBV30 - TRBJ2-3 -
CASSQGRQGGSDSGANVLTF TGTGCCAGCAGCCAAGGTAGACAGGGAGGTAGCGACTCTGGGGCCAACGTCCTGACTTTC TRBV14 - TRBJ2-6 -
CASSLSSGRVGNEQFF TGTGCCAGCAGTTTATCGAGCGGGAGGGTTGGTAATGAGCAGTTCTTC TRBV28 - TRBJ2-1 TRBD2
CASHPGSGRRVYNEQFF TGTGCCAGCCACCCAGGTAGCGGGAGGAGAGTCTACAATGAGCAGTTCTTC TRBV27 - TRBJ2-1 TRBD2
CASSLARGLNEQFF TGTGCCAGCAGCTTAGCGCGGGGACTCAATGAGCAGTTCTTC TRBV7-8 - TRBJ2-1 -
CASSPKLDSLANYGYTF TGTGCCAGCTCTCCTAAGCTCGACAGTCTCGCTAACTATGGCTACACCTTC TRBV18 - TRBJ1-2 -
CAWSVVSGRVYNEQFF TGTGCCTGGAGTGTCGTGAGCGGGAGAGTCTACAATGAGCAGTTCTTC TRBV30 - TRBJ2-1 TRBD2
CSGDRESTDTQYF TGCAGTGGAGACAGGGAGAGCACAGATACGCAGTATTTT TRBV20-1 many TRBJ2-3 TRBD1
CATSREMSADTQYF TGTGCCACCAGCAGAGAAATGTCCGCAGATACGCAGTATTTT TRBV15 few TRBJ2-3 -
CASSLSTSGESYNEQFF TGTGCCAGCAGTTTAAGTACTAGCGGAGAGTCCTACAATGAGCAGTTCTTC TRBV28 - TRBJ2-1 TRBD2
CASSQPGTGGEQYF TGTGCCAGCAGCCAACCCGGGACAGGGGGCGAGCAGTACTTC TRBV4-2 many TRBJ2-7 TRBD1